This T cell receptor (beta chain) comes out of a study of blood T cell repertoires in COVID-19. Background on the study: Acute and convalescent COVID-19 samples came from the United States, Italy and Spain.

The germline gives CDR1 LGHDT, CDR2 YNNKEL (reference sequence). Trimming cost V 3 bases and J 7 bases, with 4 bases left between them. This CDR3 is built from 12 residues. Clones were sequenced by immunoSEQ multiplex PCR, and TCRdb holds only the in-frame ones, with some missing. The table includes about 230,000 clones, more than 75% detected once. The receptor was derived from a man aged 40-49 years with acute or convalescent COVID-19. This chain uses TRBV3-1 (or the pseudogene TRBV3-2) with TRBJ1-6; D gene uncertain. Sequencing used peripheral blood. For the CDR3, the DNA is TGTGCCAGCAGCCAGTCGAATTCACCCCTCCACTTT. Protein: CASSQSNSPLHF.